The next 8 T cell receptor beta chains were all read from a single sample in a study of OX40 agonist ivuxolimab in advanced cancers. Assay used: immunoSEQ multiplex PCR; TCRdb lists only in-frame clones, some missing. The sample has 37,000 or so clones; roughly 87% are singletons. This specimen was CD4+ or CD8+ T cells sorted from blood, taken in a trial of the OX40 agonist ivuxolimab. These TCRs come from an adult with an advanced solid tumor such as melanoma, head and neck, liver or kidney cancer.

By proportion, this clone is medium-sized. The CDR3 bases are TGTGCCATCAGTGAGTCAGCAACAGCTAATAATTCACCCCTCCACTTT. It is translated as CAISESATANNSPLHF. The rearrangement joins TRBV10-3 to TRBJ1-6; no clear D gene. This CDR3 has 16 amino acids. In germline, CDR1 is ENHRY, CDR2 SYGVKD. V lost 0 bases, J lost 5 bases, and 11 bases lay in between.

This clone ranks as medium-sized. Germline and junction disagree at one end, which may indicate a read error. The chain combines TRBV7-9 with TRBJ1-6; a possible D gene is TRBD1 (5 bases). The V gene's germline CDR1 is SEHNR and CDR2 FQNEAQ (reference sequence). The CDR3 sequence is 12 residues long. The CDR3 is CASRLGDSPLHF. CDR3 bases: TGTGCCAGCAGACTGGGGGATTCGCCCCTCCACTTT.

The DNA of the CDR3 is TGTGCCACCAGCAGGGGTAGGGGTGAGCAGTTCTTC. This gives the protein CATSRGRGEQFF. The gene calls are TRBV15 and TRBJ2-1; tentative D call: TRBD1 (5 bases). Germline-derived CDR1 and CDR2 are LNHNV and YYDKDF (reference sequence). The V end was cut by 3 bases, the J end by 9 bases, with 9 bases between. The CDR3 is 12 amino acids.

The chain has TRBV5-1 and TRBJ2-5, with a possible D match to TRBD2 (5 bases). The CDR3 has 15 residues. Germline V gene lookup returns CDR1 SGHRS and CDR2 YFSETQ. Trimming took off 1 base at V and 0 bases at J, with 10 bases between the two ends. CDR3 amino acids: CASSLSGKYQETQYF. CDR3 bases: TGCGCCAGCAGCTTGAGCGGCAAGTACCAAGAGACCCAGTACTTC. Together with reference TRBV5-1 and TRBJ2-5, the CDR3 gives the full variable domain: KAGVTQTPRYLIKTRGQQVTLSCSPISGHRSVSWYQQTPGQGLQFLFEYFSETQRNKGNFPGRFSGRQFSNSRSEMNVSTLELGDSALYLCASSLSGKYQETQYFGPGTRLLVL.

The genes are TRBV6-1 and TRBJ2-7; D perhaps matches TRBD2 (6 bases). The CDR3 consists of 18 residues. Trimming removed 3 bases at V and 2 bases at J, with 23 bases between. Germline V gene data show CDR1 as MNHNS and CDR2 as SASEGT. Here the CDR3 reads CASSDDDLVTGDPYEQYF. In DNA, the CDR3 is TGTGCCAGCAGTGATGATGATCTAGTAACGGGGGATCCCTACGAGCAGTACTTC.

This chain uses TRBV7-8 with TRBJ2-6, with 12 bases fitting TRBD1. Germline V gene sequence: CDR1 SGHVS, CDR2 FQNEAQ. CDR3 length equals 20 residues. V lost 2 bases and J lost 0; bases outside the gene matches: 8. In DNA form, the CDR3 reads TGTGCCAGCAGCTTACCGGGACAGGGGGCATGGACCTCTGGGGCCAACGTCCTGACTTTC. It encodes CASSLPGQGAWTSGANVLTF.

Sample share makes this clone medium-sized (0.01 to 0.1%). The chain links TRBV29-1 to TRBJ1-1; a possible D gene is TRBD1 (6 bases). Trimming left V 4 bases short and J 6 bases short, with 15 bases between. Germline CDR1 SQVTM, CDR2 ANQGSEA. CDR3 length: 13 amino acids. The CDR3 is CSVVEGGGAEAFF. CDR3 sequence (DNA): TGCAGCGTTGTAGAGGGTGGGGGCGCTGAAGCTTTCTTT.

The V call is TRBV30, the J call TRBJ1-2; TRBD1 might be the D (6 bases). The CDR3 runs 13 residues. Germline values: CDR1 GTSNPN, CDR2 SVGIG (reference sequence). Trimming pared 2 bases from V and 7 bases from J, leaving 14 bases between. In DNA, the CDR3 is TGTGCCTGGAGTTACGGGGGGCAGAGTGGCTACACCTTC. The encoded protein is CAWSYGGQSGYTF.